This TCR beta chain was obtained from a study of memory CD4+ T cells and cytomegalovirus serostatus. Per germline, CDR1 MGHRA and CDR2 YSYEKL. This CDR3 contains 17 residues. Losses at the gene ends were 2 bases for V and 10 bases for J; bases not matched to a gene: 12. The sort gate was single viable CD3+CD4+CD8-CD45RO+ cells for memory CD4+ T cells. The table came from immunoSEQ multiplex PCR; TCRdb's copy has only in-frame clones and leaves some out. The sample lists 45,000 to 60,000 clones; about three quarters were seen once. The specimen was memory CD4+ T cells from blood. The chain has TRBV4-1 and TRBJ1-6; 9 bases agree with TRBD1. The source is an adult in good health and CMV-seropositive. The CDR3 reads CASSQQSRDRERSPLHF. DNA for the CDR3: TGCGCCAGCAGCCAACAATCCCGGGACAGGGAACGCTCACCCCTCCACTTT.